This T cell receptor beta chain was identified in a study of cytomegalovirus exposure and HLA in healthy donors. Study-wide findings and caveats: It emerged from a later analysis that several of the most significant clusters appeared to be linked to common viral pathogens. In an earlier analysis, productive rearrangement rates for most beta V segments clustered near 87% or 30%. For cytomegalovirus status, the classifier reportedly gave diagnoses with high specificity and sensitivity.

As for the donors, each was a healthy bone marrow donor. Amplification used 60 Vbeta primers and 13 Jbeta primers. Sequencing used immunoSEQ multiplex PCR; TCRdb keeps in-frame clones, though not all of them. In the table there are approximately 110,000 clones, 79% of which are singletons. About this clone: Its target is not known.

The germline CDR1 and CDR2 sequences are ENHRY and SYGVKD. The V segment lost 10 bases and the J segment 5 bases; nucleotides outside the gene matches: 12. The CDR3 is 15 amino acids. Sequencing used PBMCs. The rearrangement uses TRBV10-3 and TRBJ2-1, with TRBD2 identical over 9 bases. The clonotype originates from a woman in her forties in good health and CMV-seronegative. This CDR3 is CATSRREGQDNEQFF. The CDR3 DNA reads as TGTGCCACCTCTCGGCGGGAGGGCCAAGACAATGAGCAGTTCTTC.